This record covers a single T cell receptor (beta chain). In the source study's methods: Estimation of nucleated cell counts was performed using reference gene primer amplification. Method: immunoSEQ multiplex PCR; TCRdb's copy keeps in-frame clones and lacks some. D and trimming were read from the DNA, whereas the V and J calls and clone size are those reported in that table. Altogether 100,000 to 150,000 clones are present, 65% to 80% being singletons, with the ten largest covering roughly 6.2%. The data stem from a study of blood T cell repertoires in COVID-19. At the level of the study: Acute and convalescent COVID-19 specimens originated in the United States, Italy and Spain. Sources were T cells, B-cell-depleted T cells, or PBMCs; the material itself was cDNA or gDNA.

The CDR3 spans 16 residues. Trimming cost V 4 bases and J 0 bases, with 15 bases left between them. Germline V gene sequence: CDR1 SGHVS, CDR2 FQNEAQ. The source material was peripheral blood. The sequence was obtained from a man aged 70 or older with acute or convalescent COVID-19. This sequence joins TRBV7-8 and TRBJ1-1, with a possible D match to TRBD1 (6 bases). The CDR3 DNA sequence: TGTGCCAGCAGCTCCGCGACAGGTCCCATGAACACTGAAGCTTTCTTT. Protein: CASSSATGPMNTEAFF.